This is a list of T cell receptor beta chains from one sample in a study of OX40 agonist ivuxolimab in advanced cancers. This table comes from immunoSEQ multiplex PCR, and its TCRdb copy is limited to in-frame clones, with some not included. The repertoire includes about 49,000 clones, over 75% of them detected once, and over 6.5% sits in the top ten. The source was CD4+ or CD8+ T cells sorted from blood, collected in a trial of the OX40 agonist ivuxolimab. These receptors were taken from an adult with an advanced solid tumor such as melanoma, head and neck, liver or kidney cancer. Each CDR3 is given without its conserved first and last residue.

v_gene	j_gene	CDR3aa
TRBV7-8	TRBJ2-2	ASSPIAGRTGELF
TRBV11-2	TRBJ2-1	ASSPRTGAYNEQF
TRBV5-1	TRBJ1-2	ASSLNRGQGGYT
TRBV18	TRBJ1-1	ASSPSSRGNTEAF
TRBV5-4	TRBJ1-1	ASSLAGRGGTEAF
TRBV5-1	TRBJ2-1	ASKYPGLAENEQF
TRBV2	TRBJ2-2	ASSERAGFTGELF
TRBV30	TRBJ1-3	AWGDRGRYTIY
TRBV11-2	TRBJ2-1	ASRRLVAADYNEQF
TRBV2	TRBJ2-7	ASDYRYEQY
TRBV15	TRBJ1-6	ATSRDVASPLH
TRBV19	TRBJ1-2	ATLRDSENGYT
TRBV27	TRBJ2-6	ASSLLGHTSGANVLT
TRBV19	TRBJ1-4	ASSIWGIGEKLF
TRBV10-3	TRBJ1-1	AIRGRQNTEAF
TRBV10-2	TRBJ2-1	ASSVARMGQF
TRBV2	TRBJ1-2	ASSEEAGYYGYT
TRBV5-4	TRBJ2-3	ASSLDSTDTQY
TRBV11-2	TRBJ1-1	ASSFIRWDTEAF
TRBV19	TRBJ2-1	ASSKPGLADYYNEQF
TRBV9	TRBJ2-3	ASSVRTSADTQY
TRBV5-6	TRBJ2-7	ASSELALQGIQQY
TRBV19	TRBJ2-1	ATTGVAGYSNEQF
TRBV7-8	TRBJ2-3	ASSPALPASGRLNTQY
TRBV9	TRBJ1-1	ASSLMNTEAF
TRBV27	TRBJ2-2	ASRLRGGELF
TRBV4-3	TRBJ2-1	ASSPLSGTYNEQF
TRBV6-1	TRBJ1-1	ASGTGPNTEAF
TRBV7-6	TRBJ2-7	ASSLEGLATSEQY
TRBV7-9	TRBJ1-1	ASSLGYGTEAF
TRBV18	TRBJ2-2	ASSPSMGQGMNTGELF
TRBV11-2	TRBJ2-1	ASSPGTSRV
TRBV5-1	TRBJ2-3	ASSLGTLSDTQY
TRBV27	TRBJ2-1	ASSLTSGSKYNEQF
TRBV14	TRBJ1-5	ASSQGSTFGSQH
TRBV19	TRBJ1-2	ASSRQGSTGYT
TRBV7-9	TRBJ2-1	ASSLVGYEQF
TRBV13	TRBJ2-3	ASSLGGRADTQY
TRBV2	TRBJ1-5	ASSLGGGEQPQH
TRBV11-2	TRBJ1-5	ASSLVGGSNQPQH
TRBV7-6	TRBJ1-1	ASSLAGPRTEAF
TRBV15	TRBJ2-5	ATSRPLLGEETQY
TRBV27	TRBJ1-2	ASTPTWGGGYT
TRBV9	TRBJ2-1	ASSGTGGPYNEQF
TRBV14	TRBJ2-1	ASSQDLASSYNEQF
TRBV11-2	TRBJ1-4	ASSLDLGSGEKLF